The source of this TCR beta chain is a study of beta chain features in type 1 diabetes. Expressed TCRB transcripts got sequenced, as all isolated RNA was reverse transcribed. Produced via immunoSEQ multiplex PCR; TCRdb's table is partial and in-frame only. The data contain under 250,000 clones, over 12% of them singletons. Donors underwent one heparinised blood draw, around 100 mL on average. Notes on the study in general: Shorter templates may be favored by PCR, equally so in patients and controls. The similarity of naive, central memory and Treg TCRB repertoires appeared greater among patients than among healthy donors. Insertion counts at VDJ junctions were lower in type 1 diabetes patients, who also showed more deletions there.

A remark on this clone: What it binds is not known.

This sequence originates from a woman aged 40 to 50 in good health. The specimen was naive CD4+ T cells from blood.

The CDR3 DNA reads as TGTGCCAGCAAACTGGACAGGGCGACTGAAGCTTTCTTT. Translated: CASKLDRATEAFF. V is TRBV6-5 and J is TRBJ1-1; 8 nucleotides match TRBD1. The V gene end was trimmed by 7 bases and the J gene end by 5 bases; junction bases not matched to a gene: 6. This CDR3 is built from 13 residues. The germline gives CDR1 MNHEY, CDR2 SVGAGI.